This T cell receptor (beta chain) originates from a study of blood T cell repertoires in COVID-19. Study background: COVID-19 samples collected from the United States, Italy and Spain covered acute and convalescent phases. The analysed material was cDNA or gDNA that came from T cells, B-cell-depleted T cells, or PBMCs.

In the original workflow: Amplifying reference gene primers gave estimates of nucleated cell counts. Sequencing used immunoSEQ multiplex PCR; TCRdb keeps in-frame clones, though not all of them. V, J and clone size are taken as reported in that table, and D and trimming were inferred from the DNA itself. The sample holds under 150,000 clones, around nine tenths seen once. Germline V gene sequence: CDR1 KGHSH, CDR2 LQKENI. V gave up 1 base and J gave up 0 bases; unmatched junction bases: 9. This CDR3 is built from 19 residues. The receptor was isolated from a woman in her seventies who had recovered from COVID-19. Sequencing was done on a sample of peripheral blood. The chain employs TRBV18 and TRBJ1-5, with 10 bases matching TRBD1. CDR3 sequence: CASSPRRQGALNSNQPQHF. The CDR3 bases are TGTGCCAGCTCACCACGGAGACAGGGGGCCCTAAATAGCAATCAGCCCCAGCATTTT. Supplemented by reference TRBV18 and TRBJ1-5, the full variable domain reads NAGVMQNPRHLVRRRGQEARLRCSPMKGHSHVYWYRQLPEEGLKFMVYLQKENIIDESGMPKERFSAEFPKEGPSILRIQQVVRGDSAAYFCASSPRRQGALNSNQPQHFGDGTRLSIL.